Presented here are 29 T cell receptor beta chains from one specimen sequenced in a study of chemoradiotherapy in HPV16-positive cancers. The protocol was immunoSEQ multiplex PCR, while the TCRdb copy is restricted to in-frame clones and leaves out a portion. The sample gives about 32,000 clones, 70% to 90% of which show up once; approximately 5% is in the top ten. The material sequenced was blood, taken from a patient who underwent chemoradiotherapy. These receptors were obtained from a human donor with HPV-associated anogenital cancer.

The CDR3 sequence: CASSMGREYEQYF. The CDR3 DNA is TGTGCCAGTAGTATGGGCAGAGAATACGAGCAGTACTTC. The V gene is TRBV19, the J gene TRBJ2-7; D not resolved. Per the germline V gene, CDR1 is LNHDA and CDR2 is SQIVND (reference sequence). V was trimmed by 3 bases and J by 4 bases, leaving 10 bases between them. The CDR3 consists of 13 residues. Full variable domain (rest looked up from reference TRBV19 and TRBJ2-7): DGGITQSPKYLFRKEGQNVTLSCEQNLNHDAMYWYRQDPGQGLRLIYYSQIVNDFQKGDIAEGYSVSREKKESFPLTVTSAQKNPTAFYLCASSMGREYEQYFGPGTRLTVT.

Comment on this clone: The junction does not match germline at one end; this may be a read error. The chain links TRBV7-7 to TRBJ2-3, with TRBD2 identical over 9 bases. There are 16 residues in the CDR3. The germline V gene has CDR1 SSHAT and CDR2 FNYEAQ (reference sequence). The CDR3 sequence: CASSPLAGGRADTQYF. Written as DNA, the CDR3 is TGTGCTAGCAGCCCTCTTGCGGGAGGGCGGGCAGATACGCAGTATTTT.

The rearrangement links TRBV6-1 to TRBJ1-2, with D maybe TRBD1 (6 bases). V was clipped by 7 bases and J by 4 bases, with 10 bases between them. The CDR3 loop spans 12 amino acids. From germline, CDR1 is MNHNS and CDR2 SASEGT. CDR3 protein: CASKGGGYGYTF. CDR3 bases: TGTGCCAGCAAGGGGGGAGGCTATGGCTACACCTTC.

The DNA of the CDR3 is TGTGCCAGCTCACCGGCGGGGGGCAATAACTATGGCTACACCTTC. Translation gives CASSPAGGNNYGYTF. The chain combines TRBV18 with TRBJ1-2; D is possibly TRBD1 (6 bases). Deletions cut 3 bases from V and 1 base from J, with 12 bases between. The CDR3 sequence is 15 residues long. Looked up from germline, CDR1 is KGHSH and CDR2 is LQKENI.

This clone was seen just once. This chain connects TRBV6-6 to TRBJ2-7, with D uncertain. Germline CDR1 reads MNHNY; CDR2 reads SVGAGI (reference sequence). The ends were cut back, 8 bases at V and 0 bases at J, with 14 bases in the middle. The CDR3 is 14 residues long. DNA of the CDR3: TGTGCCAGCCACCAAGTGTCCGCCTCCTACGAGCAGTACTTC. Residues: CASHQVSASYEQYF.

Here the CDR3 DNA reads TGCGCCAGCAGCCCGGGACTTCTGGGCTACGAGCAGTACTTC. Its protein is CASSPGLLGYEQYF. The chain carries TRBV5-1 and TRBJ2-7, with D tentatively TRBD2 (6 bases). V shed 4 bases and J shed 3 bases, with 14 bases lying between them. The V gene's germline CDR1 is SGHRS and CDR2 YFSETQ. There are 14 residues in the CDR3.

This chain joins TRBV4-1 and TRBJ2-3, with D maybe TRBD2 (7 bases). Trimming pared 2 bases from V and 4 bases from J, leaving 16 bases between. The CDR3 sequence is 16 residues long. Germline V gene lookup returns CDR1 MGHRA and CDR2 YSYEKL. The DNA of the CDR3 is TGCGCCAGCAGCCAAATTGGGGGGGCGTTTCCAGATACGCAGTATTTT. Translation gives CASSQIGGAFPDTQYF.

The CDR3 protein is CASRRDRGLGQPQHF. The CDR3 coding sequence is TGTGCCAGTAGGAGGGACAGGGGGCTGGGTCAGCCCCAGCATTTT. The chain carries TRBV19 and TRBJ1-5, with 12 bases matching TRBD1. The CDR3 has 15 amino acids. The junction had 6 bases not matched to a gene; V was cut back by 6 bases and J by 6 bases. The germline gives CDR1 LNHDA, CDR2 SQIVND (reference sequence).

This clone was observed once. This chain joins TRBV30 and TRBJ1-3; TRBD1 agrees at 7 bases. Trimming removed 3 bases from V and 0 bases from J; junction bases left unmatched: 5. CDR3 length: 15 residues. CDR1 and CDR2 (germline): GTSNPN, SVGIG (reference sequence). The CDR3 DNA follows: TGTGCCTGGAGATCACAGGGGAACTCTGGAAACACCATATATTTT. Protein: CAWRSQGNSGNTIYF.

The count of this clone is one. The CDR3 nucleotides read TGCGCCAGCAGTCGGGACAGGGCTGGGGAAAAACTGTTTTTT. Its translation: CASSRDRAGEKLFF. The chain is built from TRBV10-1 and TRBJ1-4; 9 nucleotides match TRBD1. J lost 8 bases, V lost 5 bases, and 6 bases had no gene match. The CDR3 is 14 residues long. CDR1 and CDR2 (germline): WNHNN, SYGVQD (reference sequence).

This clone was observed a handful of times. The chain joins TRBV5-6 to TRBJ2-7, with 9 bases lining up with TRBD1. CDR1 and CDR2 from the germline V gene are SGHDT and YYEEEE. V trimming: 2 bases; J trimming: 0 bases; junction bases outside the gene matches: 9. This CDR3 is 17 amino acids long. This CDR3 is CASSFGTGSITSYEQYF. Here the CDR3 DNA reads TGTGCCAGCAGCTTCGGGACAGGGAGTATAACCTCCTACGAGCAGTACTTC.

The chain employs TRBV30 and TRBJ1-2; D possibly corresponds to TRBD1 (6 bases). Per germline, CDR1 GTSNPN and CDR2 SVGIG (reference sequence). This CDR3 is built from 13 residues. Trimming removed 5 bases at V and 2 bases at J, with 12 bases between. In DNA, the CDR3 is TGTGCCTGGGACCGGGACAAGAACTATGGCTACACCTTC. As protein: CAWDRDKNYGYTF.

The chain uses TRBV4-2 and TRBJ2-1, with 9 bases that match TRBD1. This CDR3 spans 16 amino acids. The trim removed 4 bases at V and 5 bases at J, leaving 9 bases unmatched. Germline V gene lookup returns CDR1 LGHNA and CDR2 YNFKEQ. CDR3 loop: CASSPIGRTGDNEQFF. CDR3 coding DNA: TGTGCCAGCAGCCCTATAGGACGGACAGGGGACAATGAGCAGTTCTTC.

The CDR3 loop reads CASSEAGTTVLAYEQYF. The CDR3 nucleotides read TGTGCCAGCAGTGAAGCGGGAACGACAGTACTGGCCTACGAGCAGTACTTC. The chain uses TRBV2 and TRBJ2-7; D is perhaps TRBD1 (5 bases). Germline V gene data show CDR1 as SNHLY and CDR2 as FYNNEI. The CDR3 is made up of 17 amino acids. The V end was cut by 0 bases, the J end by 2 bases, with 17 bases between.

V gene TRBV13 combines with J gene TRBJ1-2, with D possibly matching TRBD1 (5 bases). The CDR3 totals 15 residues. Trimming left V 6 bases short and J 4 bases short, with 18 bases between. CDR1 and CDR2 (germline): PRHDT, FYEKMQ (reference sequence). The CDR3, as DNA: TGTGCCAGCAGTCGCTGGGGGGAGGGAGTCTATGGCTACACCTTC. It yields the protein CASSRWGEGVYGYTF. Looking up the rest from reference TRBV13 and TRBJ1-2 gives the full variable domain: AAGVIQSPRHLIKEKRETATLKCYPIPRHDTVYWYQQGPGQDPQFLISFYEKMQSDKGSIPDRFSAQQFSDYHSELNMSSLELGDSALYFCASSRWGEGVYGYTFGSGTRLTVV.

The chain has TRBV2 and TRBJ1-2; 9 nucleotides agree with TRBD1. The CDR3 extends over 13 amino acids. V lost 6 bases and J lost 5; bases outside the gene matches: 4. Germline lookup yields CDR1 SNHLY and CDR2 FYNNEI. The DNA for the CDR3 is TGTGCCAGCAGGTCCGGGACAGGGTATGGCTACACCTTC. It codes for CASRSGTGYGYTF.

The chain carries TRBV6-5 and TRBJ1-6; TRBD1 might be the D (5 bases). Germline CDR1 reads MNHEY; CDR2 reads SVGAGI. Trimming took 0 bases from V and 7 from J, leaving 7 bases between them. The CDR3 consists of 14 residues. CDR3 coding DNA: TGTGCCAGCAGTTACTCGGGGGGAAATTCACCCCTCCACTTT. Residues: CASSYSGGNSPLHF.

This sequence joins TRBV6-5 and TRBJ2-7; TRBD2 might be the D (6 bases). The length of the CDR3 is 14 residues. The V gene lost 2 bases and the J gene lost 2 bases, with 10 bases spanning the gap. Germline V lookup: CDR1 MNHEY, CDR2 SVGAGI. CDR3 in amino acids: CASSYGGTAYEQYF. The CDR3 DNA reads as TGTGCCAGCAGTTACGGGGGGACTGCCTACGAGCAGTACTTC.

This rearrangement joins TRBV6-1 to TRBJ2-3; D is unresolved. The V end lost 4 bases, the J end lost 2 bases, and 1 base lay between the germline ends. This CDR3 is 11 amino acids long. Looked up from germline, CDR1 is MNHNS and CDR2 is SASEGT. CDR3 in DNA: TGTGCCAGCAGTGCCACAGATACGCAGTATTTT. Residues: CASSATDTQYF.

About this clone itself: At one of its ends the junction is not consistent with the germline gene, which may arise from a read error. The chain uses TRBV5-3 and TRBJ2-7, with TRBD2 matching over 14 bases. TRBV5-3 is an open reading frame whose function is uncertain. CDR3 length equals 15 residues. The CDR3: CASSWGLAGEYEQYF. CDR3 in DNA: TGTGCCAGCAGCTGGGGACTAGCGGGGGAGTACGAGCAGTACTTC.

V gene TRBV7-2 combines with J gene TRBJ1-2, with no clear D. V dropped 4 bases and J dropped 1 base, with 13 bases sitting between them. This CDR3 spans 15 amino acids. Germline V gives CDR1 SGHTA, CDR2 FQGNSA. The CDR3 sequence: CASSSDPSYNYGYTF. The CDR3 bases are TGTGCCAGCAGCTCCGACCCGAGCTATAACTATGGCTACACCTTC. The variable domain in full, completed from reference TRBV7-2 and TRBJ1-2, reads GAGVSQSPSNKVTEKGKDVELRCDPISGHTALYWYRQSLGQGLEFLIYFQGNSAPDKSGLPSDRFSAERTGGSVSTLTIQRTQQEDSAVYLCASSSDPSYNYGYTFGSGTRLTVV.

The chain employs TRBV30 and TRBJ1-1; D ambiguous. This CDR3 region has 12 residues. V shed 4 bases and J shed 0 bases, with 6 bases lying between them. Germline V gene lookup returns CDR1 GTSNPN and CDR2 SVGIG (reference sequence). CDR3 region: CAWTGVNTEAFF. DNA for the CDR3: TGTGCCTGGACTGGGGTGAACACTGAAGCTTTCTTT.

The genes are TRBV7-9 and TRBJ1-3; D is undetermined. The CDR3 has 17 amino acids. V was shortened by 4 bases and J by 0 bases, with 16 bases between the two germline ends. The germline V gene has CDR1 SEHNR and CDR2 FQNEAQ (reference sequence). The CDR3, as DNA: TGTGCCAGCAGCTCCACACAGAGCCTACTCTCTGGAAACACCATATATTTT. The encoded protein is CASSSTQSLLSGNTIYF. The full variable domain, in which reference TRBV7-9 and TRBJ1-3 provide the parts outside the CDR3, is DTGVSQNPRHKITKRGQNVTFRCDPISEHNRLYWYRQTLGQGPEFLTYFQNEAQLEKSRLLSDRFSAERPKGSFSTLEIQRTEQGDSAMYLCASSSTQSLLSGNTIYFGEGSWLTVV.

CDR3 loop: CASSLLASSYEQYF. The CDR3 DNA is TGCGCCAGCAGCTTGCTGGCCAGCTCCTACGAGCAGTACTTC. The V gene is TRBV5-1, the J gene TRBJ2-7, with D hard to call. Germline loops: CDR1 SGHRS, CDR2 YFSETQ. The germline V and J ends were trimmed by 1 base and 0 bases, with 8 bases remaining between them. The CDR3 covers 14 residues.

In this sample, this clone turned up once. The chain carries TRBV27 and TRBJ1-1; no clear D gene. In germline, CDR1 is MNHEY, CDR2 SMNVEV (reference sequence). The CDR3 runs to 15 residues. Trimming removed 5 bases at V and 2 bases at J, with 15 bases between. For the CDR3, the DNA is TGTGCCAGCAGTCCAGATAGAGTTGGTAACACTGAAGCTTTCTTT. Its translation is CASSPDRVGNTEAFF.

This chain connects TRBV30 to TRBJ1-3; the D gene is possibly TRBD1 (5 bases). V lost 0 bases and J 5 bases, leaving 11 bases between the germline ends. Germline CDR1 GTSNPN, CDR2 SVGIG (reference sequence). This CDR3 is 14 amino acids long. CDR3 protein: CAWSVVGARNTIYF. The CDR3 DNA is TGTGCCTGGAGTGTCGTCGGGGCAAGAAACACCATATATTTT.

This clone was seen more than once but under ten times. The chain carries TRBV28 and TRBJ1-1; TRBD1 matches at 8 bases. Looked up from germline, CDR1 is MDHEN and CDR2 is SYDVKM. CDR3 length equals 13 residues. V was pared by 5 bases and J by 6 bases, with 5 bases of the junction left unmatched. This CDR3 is CASSPDRDAEAFF. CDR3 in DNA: TGTGCCAGCAGTCCGGACAGGGACGCTGAAGCTTTCTTT. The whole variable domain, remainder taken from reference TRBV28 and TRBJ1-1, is DVKVTQSSRYLVKRTGEKVFLECVQDMDHENMFWYRQDPGLGLRLIYFSYDVKMKEKGDIPEGYSVSREKKERFSLILESASTNQTSMYLCASSPDRDAEAFFGQGTRLTVV.

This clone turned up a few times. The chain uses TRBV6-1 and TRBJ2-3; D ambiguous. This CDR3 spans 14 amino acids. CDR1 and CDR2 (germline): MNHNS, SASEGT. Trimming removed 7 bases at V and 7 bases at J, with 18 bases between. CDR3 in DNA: TGTGCCAGCAACGACCCTCCCAGCTGGCATACGCAGTATTTT. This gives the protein CASNDPPSWHTQYF.

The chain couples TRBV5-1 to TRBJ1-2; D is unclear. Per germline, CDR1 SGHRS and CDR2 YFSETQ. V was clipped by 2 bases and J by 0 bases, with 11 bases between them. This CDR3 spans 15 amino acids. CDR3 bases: TGCGCCAGCAGCTTCGACGGATCCCCTAACTATGGCTACACCTTC. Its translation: CASSFDGSPNYGYTF.